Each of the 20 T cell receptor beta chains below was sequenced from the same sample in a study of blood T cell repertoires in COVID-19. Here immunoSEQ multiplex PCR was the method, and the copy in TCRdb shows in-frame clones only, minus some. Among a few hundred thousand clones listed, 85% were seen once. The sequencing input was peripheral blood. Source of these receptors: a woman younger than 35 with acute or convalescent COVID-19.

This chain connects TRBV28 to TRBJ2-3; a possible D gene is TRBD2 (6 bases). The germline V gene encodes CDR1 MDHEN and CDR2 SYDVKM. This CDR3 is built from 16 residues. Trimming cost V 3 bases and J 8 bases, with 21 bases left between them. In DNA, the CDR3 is TGTGCCAGCAGTTTTGCGGGACGAGCAACGGTTGTTACGCAGTATTTT. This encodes CASSFAGRATVVTQYF.

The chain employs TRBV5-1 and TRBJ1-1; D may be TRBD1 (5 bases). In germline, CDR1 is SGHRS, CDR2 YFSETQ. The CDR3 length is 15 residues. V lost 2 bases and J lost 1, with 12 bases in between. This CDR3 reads CASSFQGNRNTEAFF. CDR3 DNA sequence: TGCGCCAGCAGCTTCCAGGGTAATAGGAACACTGAAGCTTTCTTT.

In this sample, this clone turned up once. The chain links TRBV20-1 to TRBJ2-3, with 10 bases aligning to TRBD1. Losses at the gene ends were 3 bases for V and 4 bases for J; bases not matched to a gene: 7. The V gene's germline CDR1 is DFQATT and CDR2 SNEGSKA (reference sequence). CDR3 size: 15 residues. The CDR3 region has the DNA TGCAGTGCTAGTCCATGGACAGGGGGAGCAGATACGCAGTATTTT. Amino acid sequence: CSASPWTGGADTQYF.

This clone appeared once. CDR3 loop: CASSSIRQGFGDYNEQFF. Written as DNA, the CDR3 is TGTGCCAGCAGTTCGATTAGACAGGGTTTTGGGGACTACAATGAGCAGTTCTTC. This chain connects TRBV27 to TRBJ2-1; TRBD1 matches at 7 bases. CDR1 and CDR2 from the germline V gene are MNHEY and SMNVEV (reference sequence). The V segment lost 4 bases and the J segment 3 bases; nucleotides outside the gene matches: 15. This CDR3 contains 18 residues.

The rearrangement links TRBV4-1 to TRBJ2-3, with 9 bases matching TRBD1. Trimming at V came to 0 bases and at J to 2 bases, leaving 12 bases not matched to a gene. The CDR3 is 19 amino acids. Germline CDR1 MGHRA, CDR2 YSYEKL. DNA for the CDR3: TGCGCCAGCAGCCAAGAAACAGGGGGCGACTCATACACCACAGATACGCAGTATTTT. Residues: CASSQETGGDSYTTDTQYF.

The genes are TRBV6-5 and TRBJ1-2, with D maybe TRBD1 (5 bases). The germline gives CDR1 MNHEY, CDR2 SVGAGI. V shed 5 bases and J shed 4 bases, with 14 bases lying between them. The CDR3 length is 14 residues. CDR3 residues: CASSPGEHGYGYTF. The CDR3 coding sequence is TGTGCCAGCAGTCCGGGGGAACATGGCTATGGCTACACCTTC.

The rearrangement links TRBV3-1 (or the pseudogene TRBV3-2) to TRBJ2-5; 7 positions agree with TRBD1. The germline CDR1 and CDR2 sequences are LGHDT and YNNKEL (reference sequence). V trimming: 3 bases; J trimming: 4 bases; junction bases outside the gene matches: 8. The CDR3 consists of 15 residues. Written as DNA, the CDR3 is TGTGCCAGCAGCCAGCGTAAAACAGGGGCAGAGACCCAGTACTTC. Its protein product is CASSQRKTGAETQYF.

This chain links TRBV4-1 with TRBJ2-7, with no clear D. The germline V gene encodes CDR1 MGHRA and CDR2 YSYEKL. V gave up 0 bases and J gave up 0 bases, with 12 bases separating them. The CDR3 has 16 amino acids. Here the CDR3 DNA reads TGCGCCAGCAGCCAAGATTTTCTAGTTCCCTCCTACGAGCAGTACTTC. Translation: CASSQDFLVPSYEQYF.

The CDR3 DNA is TGCGCCAGCAGCCCACTGGGAGGGGATGCGCAGTACTTC. Translated: CASSPLGGDAQYF. The chain recombines TRBV5-1 with TRBJ2-7; 7 bases line up with TRBD2. V lost 4 bases, J lost 9 bases, and 10 bases stayed unmatched. This CDR3 has 13 amino acids. The germline V gene has CDR1 SGHRS and CDR2 YFSETQ.

The chain's CDR3 is CASRRQGAPMNTEAFF. The CDR3 DNA sequence: TGTGCCAGCAGGAGACAGGGGGCTCCCATGAACACTGAAGCTTTCTTT. The chain has TRBV27 and TRBJ1-1; 10 bases fit TRBD1. CDR1 MNHEY and CDR2 SMNVEV come from the germline V gene (reference sequence). The V gene end was trimmed by 6 bases and the J gene end by 0 bases; junction bases not matched to a gene: 7. The CDR3 loop spans 16 amino acids.

The CDR3 DNA reads as TGTGCCAGCAGTCCCCTGAACACCGGGGAGCTGTTTTTT. Residues: CASSPLNTGELFF. This chain joins TRBV12-3 or TRBV12-4 and TRBJ2-2, with D uncertain. The CDR3 extends over 13 amino acids. V was pared by 5 bases and J by 1 base, with 5 bases between.

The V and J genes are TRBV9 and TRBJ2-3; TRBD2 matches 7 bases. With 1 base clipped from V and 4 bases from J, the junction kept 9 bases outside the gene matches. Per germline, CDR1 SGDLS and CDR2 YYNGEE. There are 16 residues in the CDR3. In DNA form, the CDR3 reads TGTGCCAGCAGCGTAAGCTGGGAGGGCCGCGCAGATACGCAGTATTTT. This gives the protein CASSVSWEGRADTQYF.

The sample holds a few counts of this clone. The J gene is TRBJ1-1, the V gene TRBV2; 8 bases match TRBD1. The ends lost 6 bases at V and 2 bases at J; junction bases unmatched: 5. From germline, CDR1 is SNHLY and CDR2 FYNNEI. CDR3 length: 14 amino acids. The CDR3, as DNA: TGTGCCAGCAGGGGAGGGACAGGAAACACTGAAGCTTTCTTT. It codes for CASRGGTGNTEAFF.

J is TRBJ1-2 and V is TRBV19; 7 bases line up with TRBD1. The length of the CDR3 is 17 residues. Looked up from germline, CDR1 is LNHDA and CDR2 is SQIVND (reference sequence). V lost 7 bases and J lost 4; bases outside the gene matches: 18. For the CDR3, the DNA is TGTGCCAGTAACCCCGGGACAGAGCTTATCAACTTCTATGGCTACACCTTC. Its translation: CASNPGTELINFYGYTF.

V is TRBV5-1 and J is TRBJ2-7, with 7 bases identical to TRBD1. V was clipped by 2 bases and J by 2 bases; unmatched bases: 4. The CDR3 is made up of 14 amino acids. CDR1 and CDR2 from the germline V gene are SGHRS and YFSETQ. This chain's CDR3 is CASSFATGTYEQYF. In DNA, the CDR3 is TGCGCCAGCAGCTTCGCGACAGGGACCTACGAGCAGTACTTC.

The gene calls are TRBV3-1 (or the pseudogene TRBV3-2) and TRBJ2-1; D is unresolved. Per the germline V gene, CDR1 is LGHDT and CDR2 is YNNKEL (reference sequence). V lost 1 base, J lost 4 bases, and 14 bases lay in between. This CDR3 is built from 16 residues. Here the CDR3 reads CASSQGLGVLYNEQFF. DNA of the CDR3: TGTGCCAGCAGCCAAGGGCTAGGCGTCCTTTACAATGAGCAGTTCTTC.

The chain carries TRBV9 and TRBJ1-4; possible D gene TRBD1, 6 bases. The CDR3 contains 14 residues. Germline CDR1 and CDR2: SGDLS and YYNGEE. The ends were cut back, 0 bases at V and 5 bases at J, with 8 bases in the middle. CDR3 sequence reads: CASSVDRENEKLFF. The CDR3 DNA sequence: TGTGCCAGCAGCGTAGACAGGGAGAATGAAAAACTGTTTTTT.

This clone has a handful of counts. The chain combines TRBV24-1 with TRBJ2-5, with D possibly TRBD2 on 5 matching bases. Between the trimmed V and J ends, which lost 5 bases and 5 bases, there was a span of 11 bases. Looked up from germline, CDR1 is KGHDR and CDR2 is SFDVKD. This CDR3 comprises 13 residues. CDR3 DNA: TGTGCCACCAGTGTTCCGGGGAGTGAGACCCAGTACTTC. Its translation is CATSVPGSETQYF.

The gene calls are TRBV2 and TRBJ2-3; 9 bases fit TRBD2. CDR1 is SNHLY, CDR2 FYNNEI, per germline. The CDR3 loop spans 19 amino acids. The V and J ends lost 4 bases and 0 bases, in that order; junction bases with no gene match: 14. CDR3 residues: CASSGGKTSGLTSTDTQYF. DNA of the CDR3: TGTGCCAGCAGTGGAGGGAAAACTAGCGGGTTGACTAGCACAGATACGCAGTATTTT.

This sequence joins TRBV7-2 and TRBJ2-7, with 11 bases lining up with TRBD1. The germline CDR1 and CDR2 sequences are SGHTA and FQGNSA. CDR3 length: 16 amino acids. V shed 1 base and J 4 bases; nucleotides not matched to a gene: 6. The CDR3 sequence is CASSLVGTGGGYEQYF. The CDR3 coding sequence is TGTGCCAGCAGCTTAGTCGGGACAGGGGGGGGATACGAGCAGTACTTC. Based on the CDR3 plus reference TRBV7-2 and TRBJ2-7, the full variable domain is GAGVSQSPSNKVTEKGKDVELRCDPISGHTALYWYRQSLGQGLEFLIYFQGNSAPDKSGLPSDRFSAERTGGSVSTLTIQRTQQEDSAVYLCASSLVGTGGGYEQYFGPGTRLTVT.